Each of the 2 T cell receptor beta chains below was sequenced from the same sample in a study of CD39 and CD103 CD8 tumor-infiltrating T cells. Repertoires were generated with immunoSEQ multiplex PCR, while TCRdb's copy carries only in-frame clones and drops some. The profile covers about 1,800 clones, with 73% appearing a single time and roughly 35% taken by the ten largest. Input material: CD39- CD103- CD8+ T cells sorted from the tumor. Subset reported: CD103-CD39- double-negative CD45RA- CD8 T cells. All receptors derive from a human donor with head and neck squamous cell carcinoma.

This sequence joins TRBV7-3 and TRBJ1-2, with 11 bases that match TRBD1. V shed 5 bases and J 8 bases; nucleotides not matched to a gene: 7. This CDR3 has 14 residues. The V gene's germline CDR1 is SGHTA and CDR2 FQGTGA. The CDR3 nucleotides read TGTGCCAGCAGCCTCGGACAGGGGGCGGAAGGCTACACCTTC. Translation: CASSLGQGAEGYTF.

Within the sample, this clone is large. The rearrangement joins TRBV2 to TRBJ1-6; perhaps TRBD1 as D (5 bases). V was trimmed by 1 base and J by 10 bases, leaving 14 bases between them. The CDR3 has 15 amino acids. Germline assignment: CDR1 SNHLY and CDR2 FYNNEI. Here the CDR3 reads CASSEVLGGSSPLHF. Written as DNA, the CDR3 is TGTGCCAGCAGTGAAGTCCTGGGGGGGAGCTCACCCCTCCACTTT.